The source of this TCR beta chain is a study of tumour-infiltrating T cells in Burkitt lymphoma. Study-level information: Productive clonality predicted overall and progression-free survival.

Trimming removed 8 bases at V and 4 bases at J, with 14 bases between. CDR1 and CDR2 from the germline V gene are SNHLY and FYNNEI. The CDR3 has 13 amino acids. TCRdb's table, derived via immunoSEQ multiplex PCR, lists solely in-frame clones and lacks some. In the table there are 6,000 to 8,500 clones, under 85% of which are singletons. V gene TRBV2 combines with J gene TRBJ1-1; D not certain. This sequence was found in a human donor with diffuse large B-cell lymphoma. The source material was tumor tissue. CDR3 sequence reads: CASRLRSGTEAFF. As DNA, the CDR3 is TGTGCCAGCCGATTACGAAGCGGCACTGAAGCTTTCTTT.